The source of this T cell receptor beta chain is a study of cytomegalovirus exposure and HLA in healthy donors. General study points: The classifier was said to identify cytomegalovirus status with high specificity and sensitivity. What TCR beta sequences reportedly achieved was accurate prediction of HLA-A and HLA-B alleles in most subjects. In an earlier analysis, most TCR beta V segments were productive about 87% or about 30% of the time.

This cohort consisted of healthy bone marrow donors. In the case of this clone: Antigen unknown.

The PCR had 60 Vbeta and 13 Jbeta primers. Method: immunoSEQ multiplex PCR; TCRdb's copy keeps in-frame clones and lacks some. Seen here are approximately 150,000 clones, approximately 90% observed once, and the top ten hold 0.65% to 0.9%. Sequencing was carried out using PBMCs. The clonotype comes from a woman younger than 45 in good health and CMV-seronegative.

The CDR3 region has the DNA TGTGCCAGCAGTTACGGGCGGGGGCGGTCCTACAATGAGCAGTTCTTC. It is translated as CASSYGRGRSYNEQFF. The J gene is TRBJ2-1, the V gene TRBV6-5, with a possible D match to TRBD2 (7 bases). The V and J ends lost 2 bases and 1 base respectively, with 12 bases between them. The CDR3 contains 16 residues. The germline V gene encodes CDR1 MNHEY and CDR2 SVGAGI.